This T cell receptor beta chain was documented in a study of cytomegalovirus exposure and HLA in healthy donors. Study-wide results and limits: V- and J-gene trimming of TCR beta was linked (in a later analysis) to a missense DCLRE1C variant. In a later analysis, at a false discovery rate of 0.05, approximately 16,000 TCR beta sequences matched HLA alleles. In a later analysis, CMV-associated beta chains were mostly HLA-associated, it appeared.

In germline, CDR1 is MGHRA, CDR2 YSYEKL. This CDR3 contains 15 residues. V lost 1 base, J lost 6 bases, and 16 bases lay in between. Donors sampled were nominally healthy, though unrecorded immune exposures were likely. Concerning this clone: The antigen remains undetermined.

13 Jbeta primers and 60 Vbeta primers were used for the PCR. Sequencing used immunoSEQ multiplex PCR; TCRdb keeps in-frame clones, though not all of them. The listing records about 55,000 clones. The sample was PBMCs. The chain combines TRBV4-1 with TRBJ2-7; D might be TRBD1 (6 bases). This TCR was recovered from a man aged 45-65 years in good health and CMV-seropositive. This CDR3 is CASSQVRGGASEQYF. In DNA, the CDR3 is TGCGCCAGCAGCCAAGTGAGAGGGGGAGCAAGCGAGCAGTACTTC.